One TCR beta chain is described in this entry. The entry originates in a study of OX40 agonist ivuxolimab in advanced cancers. At the level of the study: The patients' treatment was ivuxolimab, an agonistic anti-OX40 (CD134) antibody.

After removal of 7 bases from V and 4 bases from J, the junction contained 6 bases not matched to a gene. CDR1 is LGHNA, CDR2 YNFKEQ, per germline. The CDR3 has 13 amino acids. TCRdb's copy holds only in-frame clones and misses some; the assay was immunoSEQ multiplex PCR. Of 31,000 or so clones listed, 75% to 85% were seen once; the top ten hold about 20%. This TCR derives from an adult with an advanced solid tumor such as melanoma, head and neck, liver or kidney cancer. The chain carries TRBV4-2 and TRBJ1-1; 7 nucleotides match TRBD1. This specimen was CD4+ or CD8+ T cells sorted from blood, taken in a trial of the OX40 agonist ivuxolimab. The CDR3 nucleotides read TGTGCCAGCAACCGACAGGGTAGCACTGAAGCTTTCTTT. Encoded protein: CASNRQGSTEAFF.